The 5 T cell receptor beta chains reported below all come from one sample, sequenced in a study of blood T cell repertoires in COVID-19. The repertoire was sequenced with immunoSEQ multiplex PCR; TCRdb's copy has only in-frame clones and lacks some. The profile covers around 250,000 clones, with 82% appearing a single time and approximately 5% taken by the ten largest. Sequences were obtained from PBMCs or T cells enriched from blood (not recorded which). The receptors stem from a man aged 40-50 years who had been exposed to COVID-19.

This sequence joins TRBV18 and TRBJ1-1; tentatively, D is TRBD1 (5 bases). V was cut by 2 bases and J by 10 bases, with 14 bases left in between. The length of the CDR3 is 13 residues. Germline CDR1 and CDR2: KGHSH and LQKENI. CDR3 bases: TGTGCCAGCTCACCAGGTGCAGGGCAATTAGCTTTCTTT. Its protein is CASSPGAGQLAFF.

The chain employs TRBV3-1 (or the pseudogene TRBV3-2) and TRBJ1-2, with a tentative D call TRBD1 (5 bases). Germline V CDR1 and CDR2: LGHDT, YNNKEL (reference sequence). There are 15 residues in the CDR3. V gave up 4 bases and J gave up 3 bases, with 15 bases separating them. CDR3 in amino acids: CASSPSPDRYYGYTF. In nucleotides, the CDR3 is TGTGCCAGCAGCCCCAGCCCCGACAGATACTATGGCTACACCTTC.

The chain recombines TRBV19 with TRBJ2-7, with 7 bases fitting TRBD1. After removal of 1 base from V and 2 bases from J, the junction contained 11 bases not matched to a gene. CDR3 size: 17 residues. In germline, CDR1 is LNHDA, CDR2 SQIVND (reference sequence). This CDR3 is CASSIAPPYRGTYEQYF. CDR3 in DNA: TGTGCCAGTAGTATAGCCCCCCCCTACAGGGGAACCTACGAGCAGTACTTC.

The V gene is TRBV4-2, the J gene TRBJ2-7, with D tentatively TRBD1 (6 bases). V was cut by 0 bases and J by 13 bases, with 16 bases left in between. Germline CDR1 is LGHNA and CDR2 is YNFKEQ. The CDR3 has 13 amino acids. The CDR3 spells CASSQDSGQLAYF. CDR3 bases: TGTGCCAGCAGCCAAGACTCCGGACAGCTCGCTTACTTC.

The V gene is TRBV7-2, the J gene TRBJ2-7; TRBD2 aligns across 7 bases. Trimming at V came to 7 bases and at J to 0 bases, leaving 6 bases not matched to a gene. Germline-derived CDR1 and CDR2 are SGHTA and FQGNSA. The CDR3 is made up of 14 amino acids. CDR3 DNA sequence: TGTGCCAGCAAGCAAGGCGGGAGCTCCTACGAGCAGTACTTC. Encoded protein: CASKQGGSSYEQYF.